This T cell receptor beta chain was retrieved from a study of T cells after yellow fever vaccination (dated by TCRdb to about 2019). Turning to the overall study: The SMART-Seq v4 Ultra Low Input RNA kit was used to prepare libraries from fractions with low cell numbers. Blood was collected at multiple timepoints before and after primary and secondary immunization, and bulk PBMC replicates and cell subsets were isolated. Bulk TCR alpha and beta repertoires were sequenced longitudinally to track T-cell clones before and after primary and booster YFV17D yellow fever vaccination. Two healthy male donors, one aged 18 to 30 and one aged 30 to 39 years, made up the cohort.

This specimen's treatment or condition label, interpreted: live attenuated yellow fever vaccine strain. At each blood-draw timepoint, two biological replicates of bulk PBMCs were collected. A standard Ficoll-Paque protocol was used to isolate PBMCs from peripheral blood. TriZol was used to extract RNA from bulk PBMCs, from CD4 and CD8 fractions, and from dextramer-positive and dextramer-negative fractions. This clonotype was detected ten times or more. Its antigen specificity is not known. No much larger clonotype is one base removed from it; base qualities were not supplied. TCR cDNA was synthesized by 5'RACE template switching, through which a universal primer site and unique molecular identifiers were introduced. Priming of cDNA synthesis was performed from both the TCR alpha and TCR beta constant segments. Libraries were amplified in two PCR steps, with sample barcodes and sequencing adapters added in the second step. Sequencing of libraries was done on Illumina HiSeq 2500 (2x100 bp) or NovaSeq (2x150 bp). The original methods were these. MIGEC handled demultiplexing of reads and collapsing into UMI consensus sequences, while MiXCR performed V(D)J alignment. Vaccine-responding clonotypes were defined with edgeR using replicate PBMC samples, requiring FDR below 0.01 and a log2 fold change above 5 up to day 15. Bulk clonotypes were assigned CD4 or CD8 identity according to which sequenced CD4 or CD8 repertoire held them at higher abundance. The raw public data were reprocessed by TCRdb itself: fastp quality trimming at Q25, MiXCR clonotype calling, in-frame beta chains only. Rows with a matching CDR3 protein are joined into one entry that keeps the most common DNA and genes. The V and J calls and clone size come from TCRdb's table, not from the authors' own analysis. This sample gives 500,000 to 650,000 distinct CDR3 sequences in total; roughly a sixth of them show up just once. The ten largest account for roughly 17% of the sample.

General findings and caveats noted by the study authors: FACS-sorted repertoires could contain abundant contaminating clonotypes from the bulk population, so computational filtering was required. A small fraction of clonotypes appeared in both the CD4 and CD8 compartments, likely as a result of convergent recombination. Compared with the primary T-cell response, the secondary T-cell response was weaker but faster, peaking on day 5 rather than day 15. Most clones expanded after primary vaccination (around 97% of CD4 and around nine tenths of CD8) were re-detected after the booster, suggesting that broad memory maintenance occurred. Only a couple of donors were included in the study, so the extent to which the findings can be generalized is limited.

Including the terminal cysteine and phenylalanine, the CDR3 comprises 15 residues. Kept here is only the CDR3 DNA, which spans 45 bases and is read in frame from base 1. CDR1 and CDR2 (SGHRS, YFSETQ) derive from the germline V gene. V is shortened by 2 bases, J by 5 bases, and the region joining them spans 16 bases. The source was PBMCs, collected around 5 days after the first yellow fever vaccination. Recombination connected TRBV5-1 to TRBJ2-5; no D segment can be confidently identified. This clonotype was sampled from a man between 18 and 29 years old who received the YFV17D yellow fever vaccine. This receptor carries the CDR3 CASSLGQTSEETQYF. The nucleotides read TGCGCCAGCAGCTTAGGTCAAACCTCTGAGGAGACCCAGTACTTC.